A single sample is the source of the 17 T cell receptor beta chains below, sequenced in a study of T cells in Graves' hyperthyroidism and ophthalmopathy. Researchers took RNA transcripts and amplified the TCR beta CDR3 regions from them. First-round RT-PCR targeting the TCR CDR3 was performed with the HTBI primer set. TCRdb analysed the multiplex PCR reads with MiXCR anew, one entry per CDR3 protein. The sample holds about 270,000 distinct CDR3 sequences, 22% seen once. The specimen was blood. The receptor set was obtained from a man younger than 45 with Graves' ophthalmopathy.

This clonotype was seen a handful of times. The gene calls are TRBV7-3 and TRBJ2-1; 11 bases align to TRBD2. The CDR3 has 15 residues. V dropped 4 bases and J dropped 7; count of bases not matched to a gene: 6. Germline V gives CDR1 SGHTA, CDR2 FQGTGA. CDR3 region: CASSSTSGIGNEQFF. In DNA form, the CDR3 reads TGTGCCAGCAGCTCGACTAGCGGGATAGGGAATGAGCAGTTCTTC.

The chain recombines TRBV19 with TRBJ1-1; 7 nucleotides line up with TRBD1. Germline values: CDR1 LNHDA, CDR2 SQIVND (reference sequence). Trimming at V came to 4 bases and at J to 0 bases, leaving 2 bases not matched to a gene. The CDR3 runs 14 residues. The DNA of the CDR3 is TGTGCCAGTAGTACGGGACAGATGAACACTGAAGCTTTCTTT. Its translation is CASSTGQMNTEAFF.

This rearrangement joins TRBV27 to TRBJ1-2; TRBD1 matches 8 bases. Unmatched junction bases numbered 8, after V lost 5 bases and J lost 6 bases. CDR3 length: 14 residues. The germline gives CDR1 MNHEY, CDR2 SMNVEV (reference sequence). CDR3 DNA sequence: TGTGCCAGCAGTACTCAGGGGGCCATCAATGGCTACACCTTC. Translating gives CASSTQGAINGYTF.

The V gene is TRBV28, the J gene TRBJ2-7; 7 positions match TRBD2. This CDR3 is built from 16 residues. V was pared by 7 bases and J by 0 bases, with 12 bases of the junction left unmatched. Germline assignment: CDR1 MDHEN and CDR2 SYDVKM. CDR3 region: CASTPGGTTSSYEQYF. CDR3 DNA: TGTGCCAGCACCCCCGGAGGGACTACCAGCTCCTACGAGCAGTACTTC.

About this clonotype itself: One base away lies a much larger clone, so this may be a sequencing read error. CDR3 in amino acids: CASSYLEVPPYEQYF. The CDR3 DNA sequence: TGTGCCAGCAGTTACCTAGAGGTGCCCCCCTACGAGCAGTACTTC. The chain has TRBV6-5 and TRBJ2-7; D is ambiguous. CDR3 length equals 15 residues. CDR1 and CDR2 from the germline V gene are MNHEY and SVGAGI. V lost 2 bases and J 2 bases, leaving 13 bases between the germline ends.

This clonotype appeared a few times. The rearrangement links TRBV5-1 to TRBJ2-5; maybe TRBD2 (5 bases). The V gene lost 4 bases and the J gene lost 11 bases, with 15 bases spanning the gap. CDR1 is SGHRS and CDR2 is YFSETQ in the germline V gene. CDR3 length: 12 amino acids. CDR3 nucleotide sequence: TGCGCCAGCAGCCGCGCCGACGGGATTCAGTACTTC. Its protein is CASSRADGIQYF.

The table lists this clonotype with a few counts. The V call is TRBV4-2, the J call TRBJ2-3, with 9 positions matching TRBD2. The CDR3 consists of 16 residues. Looked up from germline, CDR1 is LGHNA and CDR2 is YNFKEQ. Germline trimming cut 0 bases from V and 3 bases from J; bases unmatched to any gene: 4. CDR3 amino acids: CASSQEAGGGTDTQYF. CDR3 DNA: TGTGCCAGCAGCCAAGAAGCGGGAGGTGGTACAGATACGCAGTATTTT.

This clonotype was detected ten times or more. The chain recombines TRBV4-1 with TRBJ1-1; no reliable D call. Germline-derived CDR1 and CDR2 are MGHRA and YSYEKL. V was trimmed by 0 bases and J by 3 bases, leaving 14 bases between them. This CDR3 contains 16 residues. CDR3 amino acids: CASSQEEVLRDTEAFF. The CDR3 coding sequence is TGCGCCAGCAGCCAAGAGGAAGTCTTGAGGGACACTGAAGCTTTCTTT.

This clonotype was seen a few times. The CDR3 is CATSVGQNEQFF. The CDR3, as DNA: TGTGCCACCAGTGTTGGACAGAATGAGCAGTTCTTC. This chain connects TRBV24-1 to TRBJ2-1, with D possibly being TRBD1 (6 bases). The V gene lost 5 bases and the J gene lost 7 bases, with 8 bases spanning the gap. Germline V lookup: CDR1 KGHDR, CDR2 SFDVKD. This CDR3 spans 12 amino acids.

This clonotype was found a few times. The V gene is TRBV27, the J gene TRBJ2-7, with TRBD2 matching over 12 bases. J gave up 3 bases and V 7 bases, and 7 bases lay outside the gene matches. This CDR3 region has 15 residues. Germline CDR1 reads MNHEY; CDR2 reads SMNVEV (reference sequence). The CDR3 sequence: CASIYRLAGVYEQYF. The CDR3 coding sequence is TGTGCCAGCATCTACCGACTAGCGGGAGTCTACGAGCAGTACTTC.

This clonotype has a handful of counts. The chain links TRBV5-1 to TRBJ2-1; 15 positions agree with TRBD2. The length of the CDR3 is 17 residues. The V segment lost 4 bases and the J segment 6 bases; nucleotides outside the gene matches: 8. Germline CDR1 is SGHRS and CDR2 is YFSETQ. DNA of the CDR3: TGCGCCAGCAGCCCCGGACTAGCGGGAGGGCCCGCCAATGAGCAGTTCTTC. This translates into CASSPGLAGGPANEQFF.

This clonotype appeared a few times. This chain connects TRBV5-5 to TRBJ1-4; 9 nucleotides agree with TRBD1. This CDR3 comprises 16 residues. The ends lost 0 bases at V and 5 bases at J; junction bases unmatched: 5. Germline loops: CDR1 SGHKS, CDR2 YYEKEE (reference sequence). CDR3 nucleotide sequence: TGTGCCAGCAGCTTGGGGGGACAGGGAAGGAATGAAAAACTGTTTTTT. Residues: CASSLGGQGRNEKLFF.

Many counts were recorded for this clonotype. The chain employs TRBV7-8 and TRBJ2-7, with 8 nucleotides matching TRBD1. The CDR3 loop spans 14 amino acids. Germline CDR1 reads SGHVS; CDR2 reads FQNEAQ. V trimming: 0 bases; J trimming: 4 bases; junction bases outside the gene matches: 2. CDR3 loop: CASSLARQGYEQYF. The CDR3 DNA reads as TGTGCCAGCAGCTTAGCAAGACAGGGGTACGAGCAGTACTTC.

The V and J genes are TRBV3-1 and TRBJ1-4; tentatively, D is TRBD1 (5 bases). V gave up 0 bases and J gave up 2 bases, with 13 bases separating them. Looked up from germline, CDR1 is LGHDT and CDR2 is YNNKEL (reference sequence). This CDR3 is 17 amino acids long. CDR3 residues: CASSQDYPGRTNEKLFF. The CDR3 nucleotides read TGTGCCAGCAGCCAAGATTACCCAGGGAGGACTAATGAAAAACTGTTTTTT.

In its sample, this clonotype was seen many times. The rearrangement links TRBV12-3 or TRBV12-4 to TRBJ1-5; a weak D match, TRBD1 (5 bases). The length of the CDR3 is 13 residues. Trimming removed 6 bases from V and 3 bases from J, with 9 bases in between. CDR3 region: CASRGRPNQPQHF. In DNA, the CDR3 is TGTGCCAGCAGGGGACGGCCCAATCAGCCCCAGCATTTT.

V gene TRBV24-1 combines with J gene TRBJ2-2; D is unclear. This CDR3 comprises 11 residues. The germline V gene encodes CDR1 KGHDR and CDR2 SFDVKD. V was trimmed by 4 bases and J by 5 bases, leaving 1 base between them. The CDR3 protein is CATSETGELFF. The CDR3 DNA reads as TGTGCCACCAGTGAGACCGGGGAGCTGTTTTTT.

In its sample, this clonotype was seen a few times. The chain uses TRBV29-1 and TRBJ1-5; D might be TRBD1 (5 bases). Trimming took 5 bases from V and 6 from J, leaving 14 bases between them. This CDR3 comprises 13 residues. The germline CDR1 and CDR2 sequences are SQVTM and ANQGSEA. CDR3 protein: CSVQRGVGQPQHF. As DNA, the CDR3 is TGCAGCGTTCAAAGGGGTGTTGGTCAGCCCCAGCATTTT.